This T cell receptor beta chain was identified during a study of vaccination effects on CD4 cells after COVID-19. A remark on this clone: Its specificity is not known.

ViraFEST assay sequencing came after antigen-specific CD4+ T cells were expanded with viral peptide pools. At the end of 10 days of culture, CD4+ T cells were isolated. The infection with SARS-CoV-2 (confirmed by PCR) occurred in this person between March and December 2020. Trimming stripped 4 bases from V and 6 bases from J, with 16 bases between. The CDR3 is 14 residues long. The V gene's germline CDR1 is ENHRY and CDR2 SYGVKD. Using immunoSEQ multiplex PCR, the repertoire was profiled, and TCRdb retains in-frame clones only, with some absent. The sample includes approximately 37,000 clones, roughly 66% of them seen just once.

Source: CD4+ T cells from PBMCs cultured with a peptide pool, taken before COVID-19 vaccination. The source of this sequence is a human donor who had a prior SARS-CoV-2 infection. V and J are TRBV10-3 and TRBJ2-7; possibly TRBD1 for D (6 bases). The CDR3 protein is CAISALNRASEQYF. The DNA of the CDR3 is TGTGCCATCAGTGCCCTCAACAGGGCATCCGAGCAGTACTTC.